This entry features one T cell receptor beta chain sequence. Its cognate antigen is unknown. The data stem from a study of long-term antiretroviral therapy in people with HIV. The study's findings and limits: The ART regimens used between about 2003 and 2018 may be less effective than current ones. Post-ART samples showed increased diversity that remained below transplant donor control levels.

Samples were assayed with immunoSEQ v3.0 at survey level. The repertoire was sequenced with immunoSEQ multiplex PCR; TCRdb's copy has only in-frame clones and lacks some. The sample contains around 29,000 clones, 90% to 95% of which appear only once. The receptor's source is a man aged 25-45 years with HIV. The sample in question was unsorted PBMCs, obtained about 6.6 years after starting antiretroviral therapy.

The CDR3 DNA follows: TGTGCCAGCGCCGTTGATTTGAGGAACGAGCAGTACTTC. Its translation: CASAVDLRNEQYF. The chain joins TRBV7-6 to TRBJ2-7; D is unresolved. The CDR3 covers 13 residues. Germline lookup yields CDR1 SGHVS and CDR2 FNYEAQ. V was cut by 8 bases and J by 5 bases, with 16 bases left in between.